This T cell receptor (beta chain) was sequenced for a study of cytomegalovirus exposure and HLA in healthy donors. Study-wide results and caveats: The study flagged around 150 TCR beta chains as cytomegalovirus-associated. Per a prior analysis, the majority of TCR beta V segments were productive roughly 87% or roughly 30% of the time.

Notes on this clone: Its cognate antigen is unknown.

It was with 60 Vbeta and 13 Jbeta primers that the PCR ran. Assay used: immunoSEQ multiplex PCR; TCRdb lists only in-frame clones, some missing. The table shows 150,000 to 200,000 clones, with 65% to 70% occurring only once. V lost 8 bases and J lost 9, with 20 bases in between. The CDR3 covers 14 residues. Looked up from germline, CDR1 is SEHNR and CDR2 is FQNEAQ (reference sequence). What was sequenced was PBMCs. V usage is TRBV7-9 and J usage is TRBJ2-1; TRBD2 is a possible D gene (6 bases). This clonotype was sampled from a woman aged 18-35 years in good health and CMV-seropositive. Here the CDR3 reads CASRSLGGFGEQFF. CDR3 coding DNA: TGTGCCAGCCGAAGCCTGGGAGGTTTCGGTGAGCAGTTCTTC. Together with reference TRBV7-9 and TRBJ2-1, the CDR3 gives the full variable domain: DTGVSQNPRHKITKRGQNVTFRCDPISEHNRLYWYRQTLGQGPEFLTYFQNEAQLEKSRLLSDRFSAERPKGSFSTLEIQRTEQGDSAMYLCASRSLGGFGEQFFGPGTRLTVL.